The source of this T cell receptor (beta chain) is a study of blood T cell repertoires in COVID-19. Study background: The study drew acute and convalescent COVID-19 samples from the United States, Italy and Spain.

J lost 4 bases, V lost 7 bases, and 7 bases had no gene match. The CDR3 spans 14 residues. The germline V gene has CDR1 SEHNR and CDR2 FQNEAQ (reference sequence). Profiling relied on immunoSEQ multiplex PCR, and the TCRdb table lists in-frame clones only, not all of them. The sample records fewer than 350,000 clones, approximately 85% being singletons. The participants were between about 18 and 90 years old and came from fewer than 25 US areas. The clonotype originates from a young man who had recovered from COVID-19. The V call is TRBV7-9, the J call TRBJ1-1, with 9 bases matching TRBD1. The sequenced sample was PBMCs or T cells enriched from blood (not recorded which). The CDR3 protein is CASTPYRGPTEAFF. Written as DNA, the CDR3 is TGTGCCAGCACTCCATACAGGGGGCCCACTGAAGCTTTCTTT.